The TCR beta chain under discussion was sequenced for a study of cytomegalovirus exposure and HLA in healthy donors. Overall study findings and caveats: Rare TCR sequences predominated, though certain public TCRs were found in many donors. Later analysis identified a missense DCLRE1C variant that was linked to TCR beta V- and J-gene trimming. The study reported that TCR beta sequences accurately predicted HLA-A and HLA-B alleles in most subjects. Earlier results showed most TCR beta V segments being productive about 87% or about 30% of the time.

V gave up 5 bases and J gave up 10 bases; unmatched junction bases: 10. The CDR3 contains 13 residues. Germline V gene sequence: CDR1 MNHNY, CDR2 SVGAGI (reference sequence). This clone was seen a handful of times. Its antigen remains unidentified. PCR amplification relied on 60 Vbeta primers (plus 13 Jbeta primers). Assay used: immunoSEQ multiplex PCR; TCRdb lists only in-frame clones, some missing. In the table there are 200,000 to 250,000 clones, around four fifths of which are singletons. The V and J genes are TRBV6-6 and TRBJ1-1; 7 nucleotides agree with TRBD1. This TCR was sampled from a woman between 55 and 75 years old in good health and CMV-seropositive. Sequenced sample: PBMCs. CDR3 amino acids: CASSVDRVGAAFF. The DNA of the CDR3 is TGTGCCAGCAGTGTCGACAGGGTAGGGGCAGCTTTCTTT.